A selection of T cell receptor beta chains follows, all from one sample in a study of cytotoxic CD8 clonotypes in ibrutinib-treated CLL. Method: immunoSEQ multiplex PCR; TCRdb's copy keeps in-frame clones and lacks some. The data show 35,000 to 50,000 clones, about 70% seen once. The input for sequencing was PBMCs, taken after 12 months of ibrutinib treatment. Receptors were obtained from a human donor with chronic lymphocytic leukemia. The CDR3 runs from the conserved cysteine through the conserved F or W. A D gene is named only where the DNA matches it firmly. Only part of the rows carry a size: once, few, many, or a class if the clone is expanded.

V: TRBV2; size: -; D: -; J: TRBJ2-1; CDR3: CASSQDRGTNEQFF; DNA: TGTGCCAGCAGCCAGGACCGGGGGACCAATGAGCAGTTCTTC
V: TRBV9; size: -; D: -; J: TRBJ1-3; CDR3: CASTGSGSGNTIYF; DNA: TGTGCCAGCACCGGAAGCGGGTCTGGAAACACCATATATTTT
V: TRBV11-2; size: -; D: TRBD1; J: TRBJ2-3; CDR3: CASSLAGQGAYTQYF; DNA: TGTGCCAGCAGCTTGGCAGGACAGGGGGCTTATACGCAGTATTTT
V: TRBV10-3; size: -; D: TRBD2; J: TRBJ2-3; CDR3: CAISDSSGRSDTQYF; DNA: TGTGCCATCAGTGATTCTAGCGGGAGGTCAGATACGCAGTATTTT
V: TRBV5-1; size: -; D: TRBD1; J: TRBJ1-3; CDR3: CASSFEGAPGNTIYF; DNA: TGCGCCAGCAGCTTCGAGGGGGCGCCCGGAAACACCATATATTTT
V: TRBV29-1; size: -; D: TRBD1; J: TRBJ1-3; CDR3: CSGQGDGNTIYF; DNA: TGCAGCGGACAGGGTGATGGAAACACCATATATTTT
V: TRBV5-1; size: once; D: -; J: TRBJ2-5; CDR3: CASSALGGRETQYF; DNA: TGCGCCAGCAGCGCCCTCGGGGGCCGAGAGACCCAGTACTTC
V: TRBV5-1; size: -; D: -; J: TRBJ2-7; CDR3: CASSLRGGIDEQYF; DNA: TGCGCCAGCAGCTTGAGGGGAGGTATAGACGAGCAGTACTTC
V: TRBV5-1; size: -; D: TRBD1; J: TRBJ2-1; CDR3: CASSLVGQGHNEQFF; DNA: TGCGCCAGCAGCTTGGTTGGACAGGGGCACAATGAGCAGTTCTTC
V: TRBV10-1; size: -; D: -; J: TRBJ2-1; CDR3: CASSESPGLSYNEQFF; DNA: TGCGCCAGCAGTGAGAGTCCAGGGCTATCCTACAATGAGCAGTTCTTC
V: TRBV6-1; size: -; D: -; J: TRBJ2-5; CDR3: CASSLSGPRETQYF; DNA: TGTGCCAGCAGTCTATCCGGGCCTCGAGAGACCCAGTACTTC
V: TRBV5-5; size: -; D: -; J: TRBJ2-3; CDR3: CASSLELDTDTQYF; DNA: TGTGCCAGCAGCTTGGAACTAGACACAGATACGCAGTATTTT
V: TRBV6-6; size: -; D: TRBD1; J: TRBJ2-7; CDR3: CASTGTDSYEQYF; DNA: TGTGCCAGTACTGGGACAGACTCCTACGAGCAGTACTTC
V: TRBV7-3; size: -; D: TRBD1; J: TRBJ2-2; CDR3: CASSSPPGQGSTGELFF; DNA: TGTGCCAGCAGCTCACCCCCGGGACAGGGGAGCACCGGGGAGCTGTTTTTT
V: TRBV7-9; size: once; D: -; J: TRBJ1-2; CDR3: CASSPRFGEDGYTF; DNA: TGTGCCAGCAGCCCCCGGTTCGGGGAGGATGGCTACACCTTC
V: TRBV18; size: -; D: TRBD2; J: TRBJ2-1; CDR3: CASSPKTSGGSSYNEQFF; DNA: TGTGCCAGCTCACCGAAGACTAGCGGGGGGAGCTCCTACAATGAGCAGTTCTTC
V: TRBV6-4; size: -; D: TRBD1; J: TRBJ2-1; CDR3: CASRNLQGHSYNEQFF; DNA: TGTGCCAGCAGGAACCTACAGGGGCACTCCTACAATGAGCAGTTCTTC
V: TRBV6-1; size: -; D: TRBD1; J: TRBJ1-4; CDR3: CASNNRGLDEKLFF; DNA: TGTGCCAGCAATAACAGGGGGCTAGATGAAAAACTGTTTTTT
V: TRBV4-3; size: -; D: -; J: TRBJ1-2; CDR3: CASSQEKRSWHGYTF; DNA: TGCGCCAGCAGCCAAGAAAAGAGGTCCTGGCATGGCTACACCTTC
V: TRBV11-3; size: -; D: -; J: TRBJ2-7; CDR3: CASSLGPRGEQYF; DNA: TGTGCCAGCAGCTTAGGCCCCCGGGGGGAGCAGTACTTC
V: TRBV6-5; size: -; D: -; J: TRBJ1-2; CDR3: CASSYSWTTNYGYTF; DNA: TGTGCCAGCAGTTACTCGTGGACAACTAACTATGGCTACACCTTC
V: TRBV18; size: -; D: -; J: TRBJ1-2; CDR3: CASSPYGSRPNYGYTF; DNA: TGTGCCAGCTCACCTTATGGCTCCCGACCGAACTATGGCTACACCTTC
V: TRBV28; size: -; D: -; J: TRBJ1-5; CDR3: CASRATGMGNQPQHF; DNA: TGTGCCAGCAGGGCGACAGGAATGGGCAATCAGCCCCAGCATTTT